Sequencing of this T cell receptor beta chain was carried out in a study of OX40 agonist ivuxolimab in advanced cancers. This clone was counted once. Trimming pared 7 bases from V and 3 bases from J, leaving 13 bases between. Germline CDR1 reads WNHNN; CDR2 reads SYGVQD (reference sequence). This CDR3 is built from 13 residues. Profiled with immunoSEQ multiplex PCR; TCRdb holds only in-frame clones, not every one. The top ten hold approximately 11% of the sample, which has tens of thousands of clones, more than 80% seen once. The sequence derives from an adult with an advanced solid tumor such as melanoma, head and neck, liver or kidney cancer. The V call is TRBV10-1, the J call TRBJ2-7; the D is unclear. The source material was CD4+ or CD8+ T cells sorted from blood, sampled in a trial of the OX40 agonist ivuxolimab. In DNA, the CDR3 is TGCGCCAGCATCCCCGCTGCCCTCTACGAGCAGTACTTC. Protein sequence: CASIPAALYEQYF.